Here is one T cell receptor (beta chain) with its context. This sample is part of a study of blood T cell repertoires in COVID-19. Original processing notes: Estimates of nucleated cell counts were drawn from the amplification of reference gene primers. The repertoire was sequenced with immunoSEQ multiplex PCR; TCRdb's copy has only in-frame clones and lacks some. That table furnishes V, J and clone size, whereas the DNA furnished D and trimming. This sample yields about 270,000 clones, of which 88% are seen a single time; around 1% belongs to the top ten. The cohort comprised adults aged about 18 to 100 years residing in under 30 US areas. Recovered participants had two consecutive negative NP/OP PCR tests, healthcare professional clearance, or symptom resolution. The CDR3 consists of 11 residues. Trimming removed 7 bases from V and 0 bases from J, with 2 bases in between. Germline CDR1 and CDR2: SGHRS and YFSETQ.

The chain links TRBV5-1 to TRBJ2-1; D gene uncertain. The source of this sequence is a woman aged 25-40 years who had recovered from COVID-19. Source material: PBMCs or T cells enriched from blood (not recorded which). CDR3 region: CASRSYNEQFF. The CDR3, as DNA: TGCGCCAGCCGCTCCTACAATGAGCAGTTCTTC.